Each of the 22 T cell receptor beta chains below was sequenced from the same sample in a study of T-cell reconstitution after alpha-beta-depleted transplantation in children. Unique molecular identifiers were used in preparing the TCRbeta library. TCRdb reanalysed the PCR reads using MiXCR and keeps one entry per CDR3 protein. This table has roughly 280,000 distinct CDR3 sequences, roughly 12% appearing once. The sequenced sample was peripheral blood, obtained 180 days after TCRalphabeta/CD19-depleted stem cell transplant. All receptors derive from a male patient aged 2-15 years who had a stem cell transplant for chronic granulomatous disease, so the T cells may come from the graft donor.

This clonotype has a count of ten or more. The gene calls are TRBV27 and TRBJ2-6, with TRBD2 matching 7 bases. The CDR3 sequence is 18 residues long. Germline trimming cut 2 bases from V and 2 bases from J; bases unmatched to any gene: 9. From germline, CDR1 is MNHEY and CDR2 SMNVEV (reference sequence). CDR3 residues: CASSLGVGRETGANVLTF. CDR3 DNA sequence: TGTGCCAGCAGTTTAGGGGTAGGGAGGGAGACTGGGGCCAACGTCCTGACTTTC.

Many counts were recorded for this clonotype. This chain uses TRBV12-3 or TRBV12-4 with TRBJ2-3; D is possibly TRBD1 (6 bases). The CDR3 has 13 residues. V lost 10 bases and J lost 4, with 15 bases in between. As DNA, the CDR3 is TGTGCCACCCTCCGGGACACCTCAGATACGCAGTATTTT. This translates into CATLRDTSDTQYF.

This clonotype was recorded at least ten times. The genes are TRBV7-8 and TRBJ2-1; D is perhaps TRBD2 (6 bases). Deletions cut 7 bases from V and 4 bases from J, with 17 bases between. CDR1 and CDR2 (germline): SGHVS, FQNEAQ. The CDR3 extends over 15 amino acids. CDR3 region: CASTPREAAYNEQFF. The CDR3, as DNA: TGTGCCAGCACCCCGAGGGAGGCAGCTTACAATGAGCAGTTCTTC. The complete variable domain, with remaining parts taken from reference TRBV7-8 and TRBJ2-1, reads GAGVSQSPRYKVAKRGQDVALRCDPISGHVSLFWYQQALGQGPEFLTYFQNEAQLDKSGLPSDRFFAERPEGSVSTLKIQRTQQEDSAVYLCASTPREAAYNEQFFGPGTRLTVL.

The chain is built from TRBV11-1 and TRBJ2-3; D is uncertain. The germline V and J ends were trimmed by 3 bases and 4 bases, with 11 bases remaining between them. The CDR3 is 14 residues long. In germline, CDR1 is SGHAT, CDR2 FQDESV (reference sequence). The CDR3 DNA reads TGTGCCAGCAGCTTCTATGGTTTGGCAGATACGCAGTATTTT. Its protein product is CASSFYGLADTQYF.

To note about this clonotype: A much larger clone differs from this one at a single base, so this may be a read error. The chain employs TRBV5-1 and TRBJ1-2; maybe TRBD1 (6 bases). The length of the CDR3 is 14 residues. With 6 bases removed from V and 3 bases from J, the gap between germline ends came to 15 bases. Germline loops: CDR1 SGHRS, CDR2 YFSETQ. The CDR3 loop is CASILKQGYYGYTF. CDR3 nucleotides: TGCGCCAGCATCTTAAAACAGGGATACTATGGCTACACCTTC.

At least ten counts were recorded for this clonotype. The junction differs from germline at one of its ends, possibly a read error. This chain links TRBV5-1 with TRBJ2-3; 9 nucleotides agree with TRBD2. There are 14 residues in the CDR3. Germline CDR1 is SGHRS and CDR2 is YFSETQ. In nucleotides, the CDR3 is TGCGCCAGCAGCTTGGGCCGCGGGGGGGCCCTTTTGGATTTT. It yields the protein CASSLGRGGALLDF. Supplemented by reference TRBV5-1 and TRBJ2-3, the full variable domain reads KAGVTQTPRYLIKTRGQQVTLSCSPISGHRSVSWYQQTPGQGLQFLFEYFSETQRNKGNFPGRFSGRQFSNSRSEMNVSTLELGDSALYLCASSLGRGGALLDFGPGTRLTVL.

This clonotype was detected only a few times. The rearrangement joins TRBV12-3 or TRBV12-4 to TRBJ2-1; TRBD2 might be the D (6 bases). V was pared by 5 bases and J by 5 bases, with 22 bases between. The CDR3 contains 17 residues. The CDR3 region is CASSPPGSSGLDNEQFF. CDR3 in DNA: TGTGCCAGCAGTCCCCCGGGTAGTAGCGGCTTAGACAATGAGCAGTTCTTC.

A word on this clonotype: A clone one base away is much larger, so this may be a read error. The gene calls are TRBV29-1 and TRBJ1-1; D might be TRBD1 (6 bases). The length of the CDR3 is 15 residues. Germline values: CDR1 SQVTM, CDR2 ANQGSEA. The V end was cut by 4 bases, the J end by 10 bases, with 25 bases between. The CDR3 bases are TGCAGCGTTGCCCGATCCACCGGGGGGCTCTGGGTAGCTTTCTTT. It encodes CSVARSTGGLWVAFF.

This clonotype was seen repeatedly, ten times or more. CDR3 protein: CSARDNAGGPFEQYF. In nucleotides, the CDR3 is TGCAGTGCTAGAGATAACGCGGGAGGGCCATTCGAGCAGTACTTC. V and J are TRBV20-1 and TRBJ2-7; TRBD2 matches at 9 bases. V dropped 0 bases and J dropped 6; count of bases not matched to a gene: 9. The germline CDR1 and CDR2 sequences are DFQATT and SNEGSKA (reference sequence). The CDR3 length is 15 residues.

This clonotype has a count of ten or more. The chain uses TRBV5-1 and TRBJ2-7; unclear D gene. Trimming took 2 bases from V and 4 from J, leaving 22 bases between them. The CDR3 is 17 amino acids. CDR1 and CDR2 (germline): SGHRS, YFSETQ. The CDR3 DNA reads TGCGCCAGCAGCTTTGCCCCTTCGGCAGGTATAGGGTACGAGCAGTACTTC. Encoded protein: CASSFAPSAGIGYEQYF.

Ten or more counts support this clonotype. This sequence joins TRBV9 and TRBJ2-7; 8 bases map to TRBD2. This CDR3 contains 16 residues. The trim removed 0 bases at V and 7 bases at J, leaving 12 bases unmatched. Germline V gene data show CDR1 as SGDLS and CDR2 as YYNGEE. The CDR3 loop is CASSVGLLGLGAEQYF. The CDR3 DNA follows: TGTGCCAGCAGCGTAGGCTTACTGGGACTAGGTGCGGAGCAGTACTTC.

This clonotype has at least ten counts. J is TRBJ1-1 and V is TRBV20-1, with 9 bases aligning to TRBD1. Unmatched junction bases numbered 10, after V lost 6 bases and J lost 5 bases. Germline V lookup: CDR1 DFQATT, CDR2 SNEGSKA (reference sequence). CDR3 length: 14 residues. CDR3 sequence (DNA): TGCAGTGCACCTGAACAGGGGGCGCGTACTGAAGCTTTCTTT. Its translation: CSAPEQGARTEAFF.

Many counts were recorded for this clonotype. The J gene is TRBJ2-7, the V gene TRBV20-1, with D perhaps matching TRBD1 (5 bases). Germline lookup yields CDR1 DFQATT and CDR2 SNEGSKA (reference sequence). Trimming shortened V by 3 bases and J by 0 bases, and 21 bases separated the two germline ends. This CDR3 region has 17 residues. The CDR3 here is CSASDRRAGLISYEQYF. CDR3 nucleotide sequence: TGCAGTGCTAGCGATCGTAGGGCAGGGCTTATCTCCTACGAGCAGTACTTC.

In regard to this clonotype: A much larger clone lies one base from this, so it may be a read error. This rearrangement joins TRBV19 to TRBJ2-2; tentative D call: TRBD2 (6 bases). This CDR3 is built from 15 residues. Germline CDR1 LNHDA, CDR2 SQIVND (reference sequence). Trimming left V 3 bases short and J 3 bases short, with 11 bases between. This CDR3 reads CASSIPGLDTGELFF. In DNA form, the CDR3 reads TGTGCCAGTAGTATTCCGGGACTGGACACCGGGGAGCTGTTTTTT.

Many counts were recorded for this clonotype. The genes are TRBV7-8 and TRBJ1-5; the D gene is possibly TRBD1 (6 bases). The CDR3 length is 16 residues. Trimming removed 5 bases at V and 2 bases at J, with 16 bases between. Germline values: CDR1 SGHVS, CDR2 FQNEAQ. CDR3 in DNA: TGTGCCAGCAGCGAACAACAGGGAGGTGGCAATCAGCCCCAGCATTTT. Amino acids: CASSEQQGGGNQPQHF. Together with reference TRBV7-8 and TRBJ1-5, the CDR3 gives the full variable domain: GAGVSQSPRYKVAKRGQDVALRCDPISGHVSLFWYQQALGQGPEFLTYFQNEAQLDKSGLPSDRFFAERPEGSVSTLKIQRTQQEDSAVYLCASSEQQGGGNQPQHFGDGTRLSIL.

At least ten counts were recorded for this clonotype. The chain couples TRBV12-3 or TRBV12-4 to TRBJ2-1; D is perhaps TRBD2 (5 bases). The CDR3 consists of 11 residues. V shed 1 base and J shed 13 bases, with 8 bases lying between them. The CDR3 loop reads CASSLGADQFF. The CDR3 coding sequence is TGTGCCAGCAGTTTAGGAGCGGACCAGTTCTTC.

This clonotype was observed many times. A read error may explain this, as a much larger clone is one base away. The chain couples TRBV12-3 or TRBV12-4 to TRBJ2-7; D unclear. V lost 1 base and J 6 bases, leaving 4 bases between the germline ends. This CDR3 region has 11 residues. CDR3 sequence reads: CASSLGFEQYF. In DNA form, the CDR3 reads TGTGCCAGCAGTTTAGGGTTCGAGCAGTACTTC.

This clonotype was counted ten times or more. V and J are TRBV5-1 and TRBJ2-5; D is unclear. Trimming removed 0 bases at V and 4 bases at J, with 19 bases between. The V gene's germline CDR1 is SGHRS and CDR2 YFSETQ. This CDR3 comprises 17 residues. This CDR3 is CASSLDFSTGPGETQYF. The CDR3 DNA reads as TGCGCCAGCAGCTTGGATTTCTCTACGGGTCCGGGAGAGACCCAGTACTTC.

This clonotype has at least ten counts. The V call is TRBV4-2, the J call TRBJ2-2, with unresolved D. CDR3 length equals 13 residues. Germline lookup yields CDR1 LGHNA and CDR2 YNFKEQ. Trimming cost V 1 base and J 7 bases, with 7 bases left between them. In DNA form, the CDR3 reads TGTGCCAGCAGCCAAGCGGTAAACGGGGAGCTGTTTTTT. Translating it yields CASSQAVNGELFF.

This clonotype was seen at least ten times. The genes are TRBV28 and TRBJ2-7; TRBD2 agrees at 9 bases. The CDR3 is 16 amino acids. The V gene end was trimmed by 4 bases and the J gene end by 6 bases; junction bases not matched to a gene: 13. CDR1 and CDR2 from the germline V gene are MDHEN and SYDVKM. DNA of the CDR3: TGTGCCAGCAGTTACCCCGATAGCGGGGGCTCTCGCGAGCAGTACTTC. Protein product: CASSYPDSGGSREQYF.

This clonotype showed up many times. V is TRBV7-2 and J is TRBJ2-1; maybe TRBD1 (6 bases). V dropped 3 bases and J dropped 3 bases, with 15 bases sitting between them. In germline, CDR1 is SGHTA, CDR2 FQGNSA. The CDR3 spans 16 residues. The CDR3 is CASSFRGQLNYNEQFF. The CDR3 DNA sequence: TGTGCCAGCAGCTTCCGAGGACAGCTGAACTACAATGAGCAGTTCTTC.

This clonotype was seen ten or more times. V gene TRBV30 combines with J gene TRBJ2-1; D gene uncertain. The CDR3 has 14 amino acids. From germline, CDR1 is GTSNPN and CDR2 SVGIG (reference sequence). V was trimmed by 1 base and J by 5 bases, leaving 12 bases between them. CDR3 sequence: CAWSGANYDNEQFF. The DNA for the CDR3 is TGTGCCTGGAGTGGGGCAAACTACGACAATGAGCAGTTCTTC.